This T cell receptor beta chain emerged from a study of human T cells and chemical hapten exposure (dated by TCRdb to about 2021). With regard to the full study: For sensitization, 2% DPC in acetone was applied to a roughly 2 cm by roughly 2 cm area of upper inner arm skin. Blood was sampled from patients pre-sensitization (week 0) and at 2, 6 and about 24 weeks after DPC sensitization. For TCR sequencing, blood came from over 25 alopecia patients at anywhere from one to four time points (pre-sensitization, 2, 6 and 24 weeks). The patient cohort, mostly female, included alopecia areata with under or over 50% scalp involvement, alopecia totalis and alopecia universalis. Patch tests used Finn chambers with 0.01% DPC on the upper back, scored after 6 days by International Contact Dermatitis Research Group standards. Peripheral blood TCR repertoire changes were tracked in vivo in alopecia patients during primary and secondary sensitization to the hapten diphenylcyclopropenone (DPC). Patients additionally received weekly therapeutic DPC doses to the scalp throughout the approximately 24-week study period. Libraries were combined into a pool for sequencing, and differences in TCR yield between samples came mainly from small differences in library volumes within the pool. Broad study findings and their caveats: Alopecia, a presumed autoimmune disease, was present in all patients, so the immune response of the patients might differ from that of healthy individuals. DPC sensitization did not change the number of TCRs with a frequency above 1 in 1000, and there was no evidence of changes in global repertoire structure. Compared with pre-sensitization or healthy control sets, expanded TCRs formed significantly more large CDR3 similarity clusters, which is consistent with antigen-driven responses. Patch test score was positively correlated with the number of PT1 expanded TCRs, with significance at thresholds 8, 16 and 32 but not at 4. Repeated subsampling changed both the strength of the expansion versus patch-test correlation and the threshold at which the correlation became significant.

The receptor library was made with RACE. Sequencer: NextSeq 500. During library preparation, unique molecular identifiers were attached to individual cDNA molecules so that TCRs could be counted in a quantitative, reproducible way. Both TCR alpha and TCR beta chains were sequenced from each blood RNA sample. As for how the authors treated the data: The median number of TCRs per sample was 95,638, ranging from about 23,224 to 700,000. V, J and CDR3 annotation of the TCR reads was performed with the Decombinator software suite. Every sample was subsampled to the same number of TCRs (28,000) for the PS versus PT1 abundance plots. TCRs were defined as expanded if absent before sensitization and observed at least eight times at the 2-week time point. Clones were called with MiXCR by TCRdb after fastp trimmed the public reads at Q25, and only in-frame beta chains were retained. Each CDR3 protein gets just one entry, which takes the most common genes and DNA from the rows behind it. These V and J calls rely on TCRdb rather than the paper's analysis. The sample has some 94,000 distinct CDR3 sequences on record, 9.5% to 15% of them singletons. The top ten hold approximately 2% of the sample.

This clonotype was recorded many times. The target of this receptor is not known. There are no base qualities to consult, and no much larger clone falls within one base. The time point label on this specimen signifies: patch test 1, 2 weeks after DPC sensitization. The meaning of the sample's treatment or condition label: therapeutic diphenylcyclopropenone sensitization with weekly scalp DPC. At each patch-test visit, blood was drawn before the patch test was applied. Patients were considered eligible if aged 18 to 70, diagnosed with alopecia and deemed suitable for DPC therapy, and patients were excluded if pregnant. Total RNA was extracted from unfractionated whole blood that had been collected in Tempus Blood RNA tubes. Counted from cysteine to phenylalanine, this CDR3 has 13 amino acids. This entry keeps only the CDR3 DNA: 39 bases, framed from base 1. The V end loses 6 bases and the J end loses 6 bases, and a stretch of 14 bases separates them. The germline V gene provides CDR1 MDHEN and CDR2 SYDVKM.

The receptor was isolated from a woman aged 40 to 49 with alopecia areata. Some clones in this sample may be carry-over from other donors' samples. Sequenced here: whole blood, sampled in connection with sensitization to the hapten diphenylcyclopropenone (DPC). The chain couples TRBV28 to TRBJ1-1, and TRBD1 may be the D gene, going by 6 matching bases. The CDR3: CASSPMGGSEAFF. The nucleotide sequence is given as TGTGCCAGCAGCCCTATGGGGGGCTCTGAAGCTTTCTTT.